The clone carrying this T cell receptor (beta chain) was counted many times. This entry belongs to a study of CD8 T cells in ankylosing spondylitis. A single record per CDR3 protein comes from TCRdb applying MiXCR to the 5' RACE reads. The top ten hold approximately 0.61% of the sample, which has 250,000 or so distinct CDR3 sequences, 20% to 30% seen once. The sequence was obtained from a male donor with ankylosing spondylitis or in good health (not recorded which). The sequencing input was blood, either unsorted or a sorted T cell fraction (not recorded which).

CDR3 DNA: TGTGCCATCAGTGGGGACAGGGGCTCCTACGAGCAGTACTTC. Its translation is CAISGDRGSYEQYF. The chain employs TRBV10-3 and TRBJ2-7; the match to TRBD1 covers 10 bases. The CDR3 covers 14 residues. CDR1 is ENHRY and CDR2 is SYGVKD in the germline V gene. The V segment lost 4 bases and the J segment 0 bases; nucleotides outside the gene matches: 0.